The 15 T cell receptor beta chains below come from one sample, sequenced in a study of CD8+CD57+ T cells in acquired aplastic anemia. Genomic DNA was employed as the template in profiling TCR beta VDJ and CDR3. TCRdb re-called the reads with MiXCR, one entry per CDR3 protein. The profile covers about 220,000 distinct CDR3 sequences, with 34% appearing a single time and approximately 1.2% taken by the ten largest. Source material: sorted CD4+, CD8+, or CD8+CD57+ T cells (not recorded which) from PBMCs. The receptors stem from a human donor in good health, serving as a control.

This clonotype was counted ten times or more. This chain links TRBV20-1 with TRBJ2-3; TRBD2 matches at 9 bases. The CDR3 totals 14 residues. Per germline, CDR1 DFQATT and CDR2 SNEGSKA (reference sequence). The J segment lost 3 bases and the V segment lost 5 bases, leaving 6 bases of the junction unmatched. The DNA of the CDR3 is TGCAGTGCTGTAGCGGGAGAGGGTACAGATACGCAGTATTTT. Translating it yields CSAVAGEGTDTQYF.

This clonotype was detected ten times or more. The J gene is TRBJ2-7, the V gene TRBV11-2; TRBD1 agrees at 7 bases. Trimming at V came to 2 bases and at J to 0 bases, leaving 7 bases not matched to a gene. This CDR3 comprises 16 residues. CDR1 is SGHAT, CDR2 FQNNGV, per germline. DNA for the CDR3: TGTGCCAGCAGCTTACGGGGACAGTCCCTCTCCTACGAGCAGTACTTC. This codes for CASSLRGQSLSYEQYF.

Worth noting for this clonotype: One base away lies a much larger clone, so this may be a sequencing read error. This chain joins TRBV12-3 or TRBV12-4 and TRBJ1-2; D is possibly TRBD1 (6 bases). The CDR3 extends over 13 amino acids. V lost 4 bases and J 6 bases, leaving 12 bases between the germline ends. CDR3 in DNA: TGTGCCAGCAGTTCTGGGGAGGGGGATGGCTACACCTTC. This sequence encodes CASSSGEGDGYTF.

Comment on this clonotype: Just one base apart from a much larger clone, this may be a read error. This chain uses TRBV7-6 with TRBJ1-1; D possibly corresponds to TRBD1 (5 bases). The CDR3 length is 14 residues. Germline V gives CDR1 SGHVS, CDR2 FNYEAQ. V was pared by 8 bases and J by 1 base, with 14 bases between. Here the CDR3 DNA reads TGTGCCAGCGGCTCCCTCGGGGCGAACACTGAAGCTTTCTTT. It is translated as CASGSLGANTEAFF.

The table lists this clonotype with many counts. This CDR3 reads CASSLWDYGYTF. For the CDR3, the DNA is TGTGCCAGCAGTCTCTGGGACTATGGCTACACCTTC. V and J are TRBV5-6 and TRBJ1-2; no definite D call. The CDR3 totals 12 residues. The ends were cut back, 5 bases at V and 3 bases at J, with 8 bases in the middle. Germline-derived CDR1 and CDR2 are SGHDT and YYEEEE.

This chain uses TRBV24-1 with TRBJ1-5; the D gene is possibly TRBD1 (5 bases). The CDR3 has 14 residues. Trimming shortened V by 1 base and J by 7 bases, and 10 bases separated the two germline ends. CDR1 is KGHDR and CDR2 is SFDVKD in the germline V gene. The CDR3 is CATSDFGTPQPQHF. In DNA form, the CDR3 reads TGTGCCACCAGTGATTTCGGGACGCCCCAGCCCCAGCATTTT.

CDR3 DNA: TGTGCCAGCTCACCGCAAAGTGGTACACCCGGCTATGGCTACACCTTC. Protein: CASSPQSGTPGYGYTF. The chain has TRBV14 and TRBJ1-2; no definite D call. Germline lookup yields CDR1 SGHDN and CDR2 FVKESK. V lost 8 bases and J lost 4, with 23 bases in between. This CDR3 has 16 residues.

This clonotype was counted a few times. The J gene is TRBJ1-6, the V gene TRBV10-3; D not resolved. Germline values: CDR1 ENHRY, CDR2 SYGVKD. This CDR3 is built from 14 residues. Trimming took off 0 bases at V and 9 bases at J, with 9 bases between the two ends. CDR3 residues: CAISESGFGSPLHF. The CDR3 DNA reads as TGTGCCATCAGTGAGTCAGGGTTCGGTTCACCCCTCCACTTT.

As to this clonotype: A much larger clone sits a single nucleotide away, making a read error possible. V usage is TRBV4-1 and J usage is TRBJ2-5; no definite D call. The CDR3 has 15 amino acids. Trimming took off 0 bases at V and 4 bases at J, with 12 bases between the two ends. Germline V lookup: CDR1 MGHRA, CDR2 YSYEKL. CDR3 region: CASSQEGQSRETQYF. For the CDR3, the DNA is TGCGCCAGCAGCCAAGAAGGGCAGTCACGAGAGACCCAGTACTTC.

This sequence joins TRBV4-2 and TRBJ2-7; TRBD2 matches at 11 bases. The V and J ends lost 4 bases and 6 bases, in that order; junction bases with no gene match: 14. CDR3 length: 17 amino acids. Germline assignment: CDR1 LGHNA and CDR2 YNFKEQ. The CDR3 nucleotides are TGTGCCAGCAGCCGGATCCCGACTAGCGGGGCTGGGGGCGAGCAGTACTTC. Residues: CASSRIPTSGAGGEQYF.

This clonotype was picked up many times. This chain uses TRBV2 with TRBJ1-6; no clear D. The germline CDR1 and CDR2 sequences are SNHLY and FYNNEI. The CDR3 runs 13 residues. The V and J ends lost 6 bases and 7 bases respectively, with 10 bases between them. CDR3 sequence: CASSVGRNSPLHF. CDR3 sequence (DNA): TGTGCCAGCAGCGTTGGCAGAAATTCACCCCTCCACTTT. The variable domain in full, with the rest retrieved from reference TRBV2 and TRBJ1-6, is EPEVTQTPSHQVTQMGQEVILRCVPISNHLYFYWYRQILGQKVEFLVSFYNNEISEKSEIFDDQFSVERPDGSNFTLKIRSTKLEDSAMYFCASSVGRNSPLHFGNGTRLTVT.

This clonotype was seen at least ten times. The J gene is TRBJ1-4, the V gene TRBV20-1; no definite D call. The germline CDR1 and CDR2 sequences are DFQATT and SNEGSKA (reference sequence). Trimming took off 4 bases at V and 0 bases at J, with 6 bases between the two ends. The CDR3 totals 13 residues. CDR3 sequence: CSATVSTNEKLFF. The CDR3 coding sequence is TGCAGTGCTACCGTCTCAACTAATGAAAAACTGTTTTTT.

Many counts were recorded for this clonotype. The V call is TRBV19, the J call TRBJ1-2; weak D call: TRBD1 (6 bases). The CDR3 consists of 15 residues. The germline V gene has CDR1 LNHDA and CDR2 SQIVND (reference sequence). The V and J ends lost 2 bases and 2 bases respectively, with 12 bases between them. The CDR3 region has the DNA TGTGCCAGTAGTATAAAGACAGGCGAAAACTATGGCTACACCTTC. Encoded protein: CASSIKTGENYGYTF.

V and J are TRBV29-1 and TRBJ1-1; 7 bases map to TRBD1. The junction had 5 bases not matched to a gene; V was cut back by 4 bases and J by 3 bases. Looked up from germline, CDR1 is SQVTM and CDR2 is ANQGSEA. The CDR3 covers 13 residues. CDR3 residues: CSVGQGWDTEAFF. CDR3 coding DNA: TGCAGCGTTGGACAGGGTTGGGACACTGAAGCTTTCTTT.

There are many counts of this clonotype. The J gene is TRBJ2-7, the V gene TRBV20-1, with D unclear. CDR1 and CDR2 from the germline V gene are DFQATT and SNEGSKA (reference sequence). This CDR3 comprises 15 residues. Trimming pared 7 bases from V and 0 bases from J, leaving 19 bases between. CDR3 DNA sequence: TGCAGTGTTATTCCCCTCACGGGCCCCTCCTACGAGCAGTACTTC. Translating it yields CSVIPLTGPSYEQYF.